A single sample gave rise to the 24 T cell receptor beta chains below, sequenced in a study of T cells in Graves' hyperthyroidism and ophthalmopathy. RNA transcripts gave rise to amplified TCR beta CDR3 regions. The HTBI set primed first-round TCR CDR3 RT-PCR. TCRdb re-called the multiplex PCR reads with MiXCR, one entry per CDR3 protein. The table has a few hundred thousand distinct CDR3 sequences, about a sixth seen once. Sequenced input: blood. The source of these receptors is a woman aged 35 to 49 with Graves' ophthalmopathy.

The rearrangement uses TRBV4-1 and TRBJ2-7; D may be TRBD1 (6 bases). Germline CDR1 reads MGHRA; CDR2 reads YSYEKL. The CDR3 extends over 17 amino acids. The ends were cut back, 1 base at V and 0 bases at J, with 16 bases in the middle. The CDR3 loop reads CASSQVALGTNSYEQYF. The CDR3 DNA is TGCGCCAGCAGCCAAGTCGCCCTTGGGACAAACTCCTACGAGCAGTACTTC.

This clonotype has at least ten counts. In nucleotides, the CDR3 is TGTGCCAGCAGCTCTCACAGAGAAGGGGTCGGGGAGCTGTTTTTT. Residues: CASSSHREGVGELFF. V gene TRBV28 combines with J gene TRBJ2-2; a weak D match, TRBD1 (5 bases). Germline lookup yields CDR1 MDHEN and CDR2 SYDVKM. The CDR3 length is 15 residues. Trimming left V 6 bases short and J 7 bases short, with 18 bases between.

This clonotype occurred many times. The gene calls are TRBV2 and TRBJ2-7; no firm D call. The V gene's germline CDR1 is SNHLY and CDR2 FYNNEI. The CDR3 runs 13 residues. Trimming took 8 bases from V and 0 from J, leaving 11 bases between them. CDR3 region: CASVGRDSYEQYF. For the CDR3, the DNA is TGTGCCAGCGTAGGAAGGGACTCCTACGAGCAGTACTTC.

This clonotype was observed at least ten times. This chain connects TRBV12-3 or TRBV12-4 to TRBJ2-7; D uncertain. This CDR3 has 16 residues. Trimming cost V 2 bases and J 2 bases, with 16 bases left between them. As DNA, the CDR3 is TGTGCCAGCAGTTTATTAATATTGGGTGGGACCTACGAGCAGTACTTC. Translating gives CASSLLILGGTYEQYF.

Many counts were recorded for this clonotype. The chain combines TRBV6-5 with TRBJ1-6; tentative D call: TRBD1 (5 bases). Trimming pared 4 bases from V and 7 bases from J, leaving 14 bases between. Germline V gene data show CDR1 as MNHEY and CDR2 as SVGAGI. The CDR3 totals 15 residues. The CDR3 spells CASSSAGTVNSPLHF. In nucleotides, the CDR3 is TGTGCCAGCAGTTCCGCCGGGACGGTCAATTCACCCCTCCACTTT.

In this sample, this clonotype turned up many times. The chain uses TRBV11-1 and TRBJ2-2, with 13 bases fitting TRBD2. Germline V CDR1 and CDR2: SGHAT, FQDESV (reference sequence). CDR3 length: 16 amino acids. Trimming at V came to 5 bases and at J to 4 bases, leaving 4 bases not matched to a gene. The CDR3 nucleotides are TGTGCCAGCAGCCCGAGACTAGCGGGGGGCACCGGGGAGCTGTTTTTT. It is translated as CASSPRLAGGTGELFF. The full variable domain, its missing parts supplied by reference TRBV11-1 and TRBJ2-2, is EAEVAQSPRYKITEKSQAVAFWCDPISGHATLYWYRQILGQGPELLVQFQDESVVDDSQLPKDRFSAERLKGVDSTLKIQPAELGDSAMYLCASSPRLAGGTGELFFGEGSRLTVL.

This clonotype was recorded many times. The DNA of the CDR3 is TGCAGTGCTAGAGAGCCCCCTGCTACAGGCAATCAGCCCCAGCATTTT. The encoded protein is CSAREPPATGNQPQHF. This rearrangement joins TRBV20-1 to TRBJ1-5, with no clear D. The V and J ends lost 0 bases and 2 bases respectively, with 14 bases between them. The CDR3 has 16 residues. The germline gives CDR1 DFQATT, CDR2 SNEGSKA (reference sequence).

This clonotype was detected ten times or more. CDR3 sequence: CASSVGPGPPYEQYF. The CDR3 coding sequence is TGTGCCAGCAGTGTCGGTCCCGGGCCTCCCTACGAGCAGTACTTC. The V gene is TRBV2, the J gene TRBJ2-7; D unresolved. From germline, CDR1 is SNHLY and CDR2 FYNNEI. The CDR3 extends over 15 amino acids. The germline V and J ends were trimmed by 4 bases and 2 bases, with 15 bases remaining between them. Full variable domain (outside the CDR3, taken from reference TRBV2 and TRBJ2-7): EPEVTQTPSHQVTQMGQEVILRCVPISNHLYFYWYRQILGQKVEFLVSFYNNEISEKSEIFDDQFSVERPDGSNFTLKIRSTKLEDSAMYFCASSVGPGPPYEQYFGPGTRLTVT.

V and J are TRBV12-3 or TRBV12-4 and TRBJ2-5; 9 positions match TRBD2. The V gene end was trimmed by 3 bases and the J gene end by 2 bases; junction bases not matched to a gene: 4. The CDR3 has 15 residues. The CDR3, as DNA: TGTGCCAGCAGTTTGGCGACTAGCGGACAAGAGACCCAGTACTTC. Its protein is CASSLATSGQETQYF.

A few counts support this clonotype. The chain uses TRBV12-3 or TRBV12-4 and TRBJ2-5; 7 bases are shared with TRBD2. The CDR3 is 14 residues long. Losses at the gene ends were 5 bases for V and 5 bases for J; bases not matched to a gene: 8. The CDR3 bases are TGTGCCAGCAGTGCCCGGGCTAGCGGCGAGACCCAGTACTTC. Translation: CASSARASGETQYF.

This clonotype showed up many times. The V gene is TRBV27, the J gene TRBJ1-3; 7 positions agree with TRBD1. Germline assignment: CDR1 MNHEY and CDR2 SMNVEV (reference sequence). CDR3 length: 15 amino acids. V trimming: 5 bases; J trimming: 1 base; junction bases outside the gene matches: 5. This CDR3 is CASSLKTGSGNTIYF. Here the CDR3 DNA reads TGTGCCAGCAGTCTAAAGACAGGGTCTGGAAACACCATATATTTT.

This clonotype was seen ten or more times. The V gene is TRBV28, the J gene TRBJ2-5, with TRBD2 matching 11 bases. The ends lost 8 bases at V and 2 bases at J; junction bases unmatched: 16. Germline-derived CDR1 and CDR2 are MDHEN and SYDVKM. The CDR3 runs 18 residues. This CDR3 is CASPPIQGLAGGQETQYF. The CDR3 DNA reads TGTGCCAGCCCGCCAATTCAGGGGTTAGCGGGAGGGCAAGAGACCCAGTACTTC.

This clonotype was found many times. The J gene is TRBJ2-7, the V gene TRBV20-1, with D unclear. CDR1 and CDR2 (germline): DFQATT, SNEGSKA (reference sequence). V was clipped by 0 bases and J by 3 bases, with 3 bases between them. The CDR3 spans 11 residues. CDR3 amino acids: CSARDNYEQYF. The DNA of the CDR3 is TGCAGTGCTAGAGACAACTACGAGCAGTACTTC.

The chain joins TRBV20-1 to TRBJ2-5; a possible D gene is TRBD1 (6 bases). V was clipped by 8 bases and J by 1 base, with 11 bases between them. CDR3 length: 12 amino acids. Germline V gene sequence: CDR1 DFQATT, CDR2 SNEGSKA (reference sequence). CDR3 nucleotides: TGCAGTCAAGGGACAACCCAAGAGACCCAGTACTTC. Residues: CSQGTTQETQYF.

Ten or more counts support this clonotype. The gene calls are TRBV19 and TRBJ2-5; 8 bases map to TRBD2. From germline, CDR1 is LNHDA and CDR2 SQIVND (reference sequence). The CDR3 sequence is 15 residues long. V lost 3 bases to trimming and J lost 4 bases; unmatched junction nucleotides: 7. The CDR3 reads CASSIAAGEVETQYF. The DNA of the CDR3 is TGTGCCAGTAGTATTGCAGCGGGAGAGGTAGAGACCCAGTACTTC.

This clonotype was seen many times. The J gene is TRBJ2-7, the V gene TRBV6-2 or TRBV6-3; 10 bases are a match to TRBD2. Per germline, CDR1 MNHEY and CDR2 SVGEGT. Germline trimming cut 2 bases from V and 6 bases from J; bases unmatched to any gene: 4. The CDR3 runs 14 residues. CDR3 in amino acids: CASSYRLAGVEQYF. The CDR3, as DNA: TGTGCCAGCAGTTACAGGCTAGCGGGAGTCGAGCAGTACTTC.

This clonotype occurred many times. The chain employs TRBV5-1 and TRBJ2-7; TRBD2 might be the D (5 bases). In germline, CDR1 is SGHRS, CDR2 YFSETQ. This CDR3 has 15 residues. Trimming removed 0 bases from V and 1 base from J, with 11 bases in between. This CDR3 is CASSLAGVVSYEQYF. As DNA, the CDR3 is TGCGCCAGCAGCTTGGCCGGGGTTGTGTCCTACGAGCAGTACTTC.

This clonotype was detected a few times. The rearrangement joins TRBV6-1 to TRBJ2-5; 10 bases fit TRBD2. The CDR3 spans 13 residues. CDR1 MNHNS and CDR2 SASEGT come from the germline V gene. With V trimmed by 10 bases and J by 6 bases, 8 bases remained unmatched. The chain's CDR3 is CAIKSGGDQTQYF. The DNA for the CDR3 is TGTGCCATCAAAAGCGGGGGGGATCAGACCCAGTACTTC.

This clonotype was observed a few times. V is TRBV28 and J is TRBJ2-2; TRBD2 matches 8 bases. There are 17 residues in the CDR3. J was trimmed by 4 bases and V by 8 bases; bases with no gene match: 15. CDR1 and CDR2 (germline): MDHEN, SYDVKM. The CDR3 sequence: CASLMGGLAGSTGELFF. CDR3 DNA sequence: TGTGCCAGCTTGATGGGGGGGCTAGCGGGCTCCACCGGGGAGCTGTTTTTT.

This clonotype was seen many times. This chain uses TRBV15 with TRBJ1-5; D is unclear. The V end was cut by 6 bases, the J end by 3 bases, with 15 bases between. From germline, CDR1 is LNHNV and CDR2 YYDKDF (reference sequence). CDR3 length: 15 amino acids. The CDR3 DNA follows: TGTGCCACCAGAGAAGGCGGTGACCTCAATCAGCCCCAGCATTTT. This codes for CATREGGDLNQPQHF. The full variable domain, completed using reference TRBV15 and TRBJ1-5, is DAMVIQNPRYQVTQFGKPVTLSCSQTLNHNVMYWYQQKSSQAPKLLFHYYDKDFNNEADTPDNFQSRRPNTSFCFLDIRSPGLGDTAMYLCATREGGDLNQPQHFGDGTRLSIL.

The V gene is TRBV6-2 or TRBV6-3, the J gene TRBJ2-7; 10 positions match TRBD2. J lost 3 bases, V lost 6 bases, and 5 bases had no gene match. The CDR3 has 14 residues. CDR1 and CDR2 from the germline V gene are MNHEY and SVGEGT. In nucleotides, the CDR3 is TGTGCCAGCAGCCACCCTAGCGGGAGCTACGAGCAGTACTTC. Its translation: CASSHPSGSYEQYF.

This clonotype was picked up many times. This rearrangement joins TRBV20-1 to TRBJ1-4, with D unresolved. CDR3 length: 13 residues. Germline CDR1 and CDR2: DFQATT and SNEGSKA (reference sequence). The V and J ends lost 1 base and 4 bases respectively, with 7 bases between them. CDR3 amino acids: CSARGGLNEKLFF. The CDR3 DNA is TGCAGTGCTAGAGGGGGTCTTAATGAAAAACTGTTTTTT.

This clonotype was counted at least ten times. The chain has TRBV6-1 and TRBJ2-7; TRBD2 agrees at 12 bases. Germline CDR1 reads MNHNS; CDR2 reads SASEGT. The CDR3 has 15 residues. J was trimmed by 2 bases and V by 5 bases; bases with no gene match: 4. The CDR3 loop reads CASSRSSGGAYEQYF. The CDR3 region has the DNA TGTGCCAGCAGTCGGTCTAGCGGGGGGGCCTACGAGCAGTACTTC.

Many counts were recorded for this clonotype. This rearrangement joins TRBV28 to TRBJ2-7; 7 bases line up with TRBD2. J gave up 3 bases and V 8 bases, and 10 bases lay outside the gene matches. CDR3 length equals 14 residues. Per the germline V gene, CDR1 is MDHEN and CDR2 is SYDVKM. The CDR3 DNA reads TGTGCCAGCTCTTTCCGTGGACTAGGCTACGAGCAGTACTTC. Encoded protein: CASSFRGLGYEQYF.